This T cell receptor beta chain is from a study of identical twins. TCRdb independently ran MiXCR on the 5' RACE reads; one entry per CDR3 protein. The table lists about 210,000 distinct CDR3 sequences, roughly a tenth of them singletons. The study's findings and limits: For out-of-frame beta sequences, excess twin sharing was weaker.

The CDR3 is 15 residues long. V shed 6 bases, J shed 0 bases, and the junction held 3 bases outside the gene matches. There are many counts of this clonotype. What it binds is not known. This sequence originates from a woman younger than 30 in good health. This chain links TRBV12-3 or TRBV12-4 with TRBJ2-3; the match to TRBD1 covers 10 bases. The sequenced material came from memory (CD45RO+) T cells sorted from blood. CDR3: CASRRQGASTDTQYF. CDR3 DNA sequence: TGTGCCAGCAGACGACAGGGGGCTAGCACAGATACGCAGTATTTT.